These T cell receptor beta chains were read from a single sample in a study of shared clonotypes between healthy human individuals. This table comes from immunoSEQ multiplex PCR, and its TCRdb copy is limited to in-frame clones, with some not included. The table has over a million clones, approximately 78% seen once. Sequencing was carried out using memory CD4+ T cells from PBMCs. These receptors originate from a man aged 18-30 years in good health. Some clones in this sample may be carry-over from other donors' samples. CDR3s include the opening cysteine and the closing phenylalanine or tryptophan.

cdr3_aa: CASSLRQGRSTGELFF
v_call: TRBV5-1

cdr3_aa: CASSGMTSGSHEQYF
v_call: TRBV2

cdr3_aa: CASSLAPGLGTDTQYF
v_call: TRBV7-2

cdr3_aa: CASSYLGGPNTGELFF
v_call: TRBV13

cdr3_aa: CASSLGTVLAKNIQYF
v_call: TRBV28

cdr3_aa: CASSRDREGPSQFF
v_call: TRBV11-3

cdr3_aa: CASLPLVAGNTIYF
v_call: TRBV28

cdr3_aa: CASGPDTSGYNEQFF
v_call: TRBV4-3

cdr3_aa: CASSETGGYNTEAFF
v_call: TRBV7-2

cdr3_aa: CASRVTQGAGEKLFF
v_call: TRBV6-1

cdr3_aa: CASSRGTEETQYF
v_call: TRBV7-7

cdr3_aa: CASSLGQVTDTQYF
v_call: TRBV5-1

cdr3_aa: CASSQSWVGGSYEQYF
v_call: TRBV23-1

cdr3_aa: CATSRDETVGPQHF
v_call: TRBV15

cdr3_aa: CSVAGQGATDTQYF
v_call: TRBV29-1

cdr3_aa: CASSAQGAAGANVLTF
v_call: TRBV28

cdr3_aa: CASSRTSGIYEQYF
v_call: TRBV5-1

cdr3_aa: CASRLDSYTEAFF
v_call: TRBV28

cdr3_aa: CASSPMGVAGANEQFF
v_call: TRBV7-3

cdr3_aa: CAWSERNTIYF
v_call: TRBV30

cdr3_aa: CATSSFYSANYGYTF
v_call: TRBV15

cdr3_aa: CASSLSPSGSPPDTQYF
v_call: TRBV27

cdr3_aa: CAWSPGQGLNIQYF
v_call: TRBV30

cdr3_aa: CASSDPGTGRISFQETQYF
v_call: TRBV6-1

cdr3_aa: CASSRGDTQYF
v_call: TRBV5-6

cdr3_aa: CASSQVEAGGFQETQYF
v_call: TRBV14

cdr3_aa: CAWATGSYEQYF
v_call: TRBV30

cdr3_aa: CASSHTGVAAQYF
v_call: TRBV27

cdr3_aa: CASSSRRLAGDNEQFF
v_call: TRBV27

cdr3_aa: CASSEFPGTDTQYF
v_call: TRBV6-1

cdr3_aa: CASSGTLTAFSYNEQFF
v_call: TRBV7-2

cdr3_aa: CASSPDRAGGTGELFF
v_call: TRBV18

cdr3_aa: CASSLALRGANQPQHF
v_call: TRBV7-9

cdr3_aa: CASSLGHGGAQPQHF
v_call: TRBV7-8

cdr3_aa: CASSLGPLTNTEAFF
v_call: TRBV5-6

cdr3_aa: CASSFGRAGTEAFF
v_call: TRBV7-9

cdr3_aa: CASSLGGQVRSGANVLTF
v_call: TRBV11-3

cdr3_aa: CASSVGGLATEAFF
v_call: TRBV9

cdr3_aa: CASSLAPGQEYGYTF
v_call: TRBV5-1

cdr3_aa: CASSSSGRRNEKLFF
v_call: TRBV19

cdr3_aa: CASTPDRNTEAFF
v_call: TRBV10-2

cdr3_aa: CASSGYRGGGTEAFF
v_call: TRBV28

cdr3_aa: CASSAYRGSDTQYF
v_call: TRBV6-4

cdr3_aa: CASSTGVVNTIYF
v_call: TRBV2

cdr3_aa: CASSWGQGMDTQYF
v_call: TRBV11-3

cdr3_aa: CASSFGGEAFF
v_call: TRBV5-4

cdr3_aa: CASSSRGEETQYF
v_call: TRBV6-5

cdr3_aa: CASSLVGTGRWEQYF
v_call: TRBV7-2

cdr3_aa: CASREAGGDGNTIYF
v_call: TRBV6-1

cdr3_aa: CASSFYHRDKLHQPQHF
v_call: TRBV28